These 9 T cell receptor beta chains share one sample of origin, sequenced in a study of shared clonotypes between healthy human individuals. Method: immunoSEQ multiplex PCR; TCRdb's copy keeps in-frame clones and lacks some. The sample includes roughly 2,300,000 clones, about nine tenths seen only once; the top ten take around 0.4%. The sequenced material came from naive CD4+ T cells from PBMCs. Subset: CD45RA+ positively selected. The receptor source for this set is a man in his late teens or twenties in good health. Some clones in this sample may be carry-over from other donors' samples.

The rearrangement links TRBV28 to TRBJ2-5; 8 nucleotides line up with TRBD1. The CDR3 is 16 amino acids. V shed 7 bases, J shed 3 bases, and the junction held 13 bases outside the gene matches. CDR1 is MDHEN, CDR2 SYDVKM, per germline. The CDR3 nucleotides are TGTGCCAGCATCCAGTTCCGACGGACAGGGAAAGAGACCCAGTACTTC. This gives the protein CASIQFRRTGKETQYF. Using reference TRBV28 and TRBJ2-5 for the parts outside the CDR3, the full variable domain is DVKVTQSSRYLVKRTGEKVFLECVQDMDHENMFWYRQDPGLGLRLIYFSYDVKMKEKGDIPEGYSVSREKKERFSLILESASTNQTSMYLCASIQFRRTGKETQYFGPGTRLLVL.

The chain couples TRBV5-5 to TRBJ2-7; 8 bases agree with TRBD2. The CDR3 is 18 amino acids. The ends lost 7 bases at V and 1 base at J; junction bases unmatched: 19. CDR1 is SGHKS and CDR2 is YYEKEE in the germline V gene (reference sequence). CDR3 loop: CASFTTGRLAGASYEQYF. Written as DNA, the CDR3 is TGTGCCAGCTTTACCACCGGGAGGCTAGCGGGCGCATCCTACGAGCAGTACTTC.

This chain uses TRBV7-2 with TRBJ1-1, with unresolved D. Germline V gene data show CDR1 as SGHTA and CDR2 as FQGNSA. V was shortened by 2 bases and J by 3 bases, with 7 bases between the two germline ends. This CDR3 has 13 residues. CDR3 DNA sequence: TGTGCCAGCAGCTTAATTGGTTACACTGAAGCTTTCTTT. Its translation is CASSLIGYTEAFF.

The rearrangement uses TRBV29-1 and TRBJ1-2, with 7 positions matching TRBD1. The V gene's germline CDR1 is SQVTM and CDR2 ANQGSEA. This CDR3 region has 14 residues. V trimming: 1 base; J trimming: 6 bases; junction bases outside the gene matches: 8. CDR3 bases: TGCAGCGTTGAAGTGGGGGCAGGGGGAGATGGCTACACCTTC. It encodes CSVEVGAGGDGYTF.

The V gene is TRBV5-6, the J gene TRBJ2-3; no firm D call. This CDR3 region has 16 residues. Trimming removed 4 bases at V and 0 bases at J, with 15 bases between. Germline V gives CDR1 SGHDT, CDR2 YYEEEE. The CDR3 spells CASSARLSTSTDTQYF. The CDR3 DNA is TGTGCCAGCAGCGCCCGACTCAGTACTAGCACAGATACGCAGTATTTT.

CDR3 coding DNA: TGTGCCAGCAGCCCAGCCGGACAGGGATATAACTACGAGCAGTACTTC. Residues: CASSPAGQGYNYEQYF. The chain combines TRBV28 with TRBJ2-7; 8 bases agree with TRBD1. V lost 6 bases to trimming and J lost 3 bases; unmatched junction nucleotides: 13. This CDR3 spans 16 amino acids. From germline, CDR1 is MDHEN and CDR2 SYDVKM.

The chain recombines TRBV6-5 with TRBJ2-7; D remains unclear. From germline, CDR1 is MNHEY and CDR2 SVGAGI. The CDR3 loop spans 14 amino acids. V lost 0 bases and J lost 4, with 10 bases in between. This CDR3 is CASSYSTHRYEQYF. The CDR3 DNA reads as TGTGCCAGCAGTTACTCGACGCATAGGTACGAGCAGTACTTC.

The gene calls are TRBV6-5 and TRBJ2-2; the match to TRBD1 covers 8 bases. Per the germline V gene, CDR1 is MNHEY and CDR2 is SVGAGI. J was trimmed by 3 bases and V by 8 bases; bases with no gene match: 5. This CDR3 comprises 14 residues. CDR3 nucleotides: TGTGCCAGCTGCAGGGGGCTTTACACCGGGGAGCTGTTTTTT. Translating gives CASCRGLYTGELFF.

About this clone itself: Different DNA sequences within this sample yield the same CDR3. The chain employs TRBV28 and TRBJ2-7, with 8 bases identical to TRBD2. With V trimmed by 2 bases and J by 10 bases, 4 bases remained unmatched. The CDR3 sequence is 12 residues long. From germline, CDR1 is MDHEN and CDR2 SYDVKM. CDR3 amino acids: CASSLRGGLQYF. The CDR3 nucleotides read TGTGCCAGCAGTTTACGGGGGGGACTACAGTACTTC.